Below are 31 T cell receptor beta chains sequenced from a single sample in a study of shared clonotypes between healthy human individuals. Produced via immunoSEQ multiplex PCR; TCRdb's table is partial and in-frame only. The data hold about 2.2 million clones, with 93% observed a single time. CD8 cells classed as naive were CD45RO-negative and positively selected for CCR7, excluding terminally differentiated effector memory CD45RA+ cells. The sequenced sample was naive CD8+ T cells from PBMCs. The origin of the receptors is a man between 18 and 29 years old in good health. Some clones in this sample may be carry-over from other donors' samples.

This rearrangement joins TRBV27 to TRBJ2-7; TRBD2 aligns across 8 bases. There are 17 residues in the CDR3. J was trimmed by 2 bases and V by 5 bases; bases with no gene match: 14. Germline V gene sequence: CDR1 MNHEY, CDR2 SMNVEV (reference sequence). The CDR3 DNA is TGTGCCAGCAGTCCAATAAACCGACTAGCGAGAACCTACGAGCAGTACTTC. Its protein product is CASSPINRLARTYEQYF.

This chain uses TRBV27 with TRBJ1-4; 9 nucleotides match TRBD1. The CDR3 consists of 17 residues. Germline V lookup: CDR1 MNHEY, CDR2 SMNVEV (reference sequence). The V and J ends lost 3 bases and 5 bases, in that order; junction bases with no gene match: 10. In DNA, the CDR3 is TGTGCCAGCAGTTTCATAACGACAGGGGGGGAGAATGAAAAACTGTTTTTT. Amino acids: CASSFITTGGENEKLFF.

The genes are TRBV7-9 and TRBJ1-2; 7 nucleotides agree with TRBD1. V shed 5 bases, J shed 4 bases, and the junction held 4 bases outside the gene matches. Germline V gene sequence: CDR1 SEHNR, CDR2 FQNEAQ (reference sequence). The CDR3 is made up of 13 amino acids. This chain's CDR3 is CASSAGQAYGYTF. CDR3 bases: TGTGCCAGCAGCGCCGGACAGGCCTATGGCTACACCTTC.

The chain joins TRBV6-1 to TRBJ2-1; D call uncertain. From germline, CDR1 is MNHNS and CDR2 SASEGT. The length of the CDR3 is 13 residues. The V end was cut by 9 bases, the J end by 4 bases, with 13 bases between. CDR3 region: CASGPYDYNEQFF. The CDR3 DNA follows: TGTGCCAGTGGCCCCTACGATTACAATGAGCAGTTCTTC.

The chain is built from TRBV6-5 and TRBJ2-7; 9 bases align to TRBD2. The ends lost 2 bases at V and 4 bases at J; junction bases unmatched: 6. Germline V gene sequence: CDR1 MNHEY, CDR2 SVGAGI. CDR3 length: 15 amino acids. Here the CDR3 reads CASSYVAGVEYEQYF. The CDR3 coding sequence is TGTGCCAGCAGTTACGTAGCGGGAGTAGAGTACGAGCAGTACTTC.

This chain's CDR3 is CASSPGLAITGELFF. For the CDR3, the DNA is TGTGCCAGCAGCCCTGGACTAGCCATCACCGGGGAGCTGTTTTTT. V is TRBV5-4 and J is TRBJ2-2; 8 bases map to TRBD2. Germline CDR1 and CDR2: SGHNT and YYREEE (reference sequence). The CDR3 sequence is 15 residues long. With 4 bases clipped from V and 4 bases from J, the junction kept 6 bases outside the gene matches.

This clone appeared a single time. V is TRBV9 and J is TRBJ1-1, with 7 bases lining up with TRBD1. This CDR3 has 14 residues. The V and J ends lost 3 bases and 8 bases, in that order; junction bases with no gene match: 10. Germline CDR1 is SGDLS and CDR2 is YYNGEE. The CDR3 sequence: CASSDRGAEGEAFF. The CDR3 DNA is TGTGCCAGCAGCGACAGGGGAGCCGAGGGAGAAGCTTTCTTT. The complete variable domain, with remaining parts taken from reference TRBV9 and TRBJ1-1, reads DSGVTQTPKHLITATGQRVTLRCSPRSGDLSVYWYQQSLDQGLQFLIQYYNGEERAKGNILERFSAQQFPDLHSELNLSSLELGDSALYFCASSDRGAEGEAFFGQGTRLTVV.

V gene TRBV12-5 combines with J gene TRBJ1-2; D is unclear. The V gene lost 6 bases and the J gene lost 8 bases, with 16 bases spanning the gap. The CDR3 loop spans 13 amino acids. Germline V lookup: CDR1 LGHNT, CDR2 FRNRAP. CDR3 coding DNA: TGTGCTAGTGGGGCCATCGGGGTAGAGGGCTACACCTTC. Translation: CASGAIGVEGYTF.

Only a few counts were recorded for this clone. Other DNA sequences from this sample encode an identical CDR3 as well. The rearrangement uses TRBV5-1 and TRBJ2-7; D is undetermined. V was shortened by 2 bases and J by 0 bases, with 6 bases between the two germline ends. Germline V gene data show CDR1 as SGHRS and CDR2 as YFSETQ. CDR3 length: 13 residues. Here the CDR3 DNA reads TGCGCCAGCAGCTTAAGGAGCTCCTACGAGCAGTACTTC. Translating it yields CASSLRSSYEQYF.

This clone was recorded a few times. The chain couples TRBV30 to TRBJ1-2, with D tentatively TRBD1 (5 bases). This CDR3 is built from 11 residues. V lost 4 bases to trimming and J lost 8 bases, with 11 bases between them. CDR1 and CDR2 (germline): GTSNPN, SVGIG (reference sequence). In DNA form, the CDR3 reads TGTGCCTGGACCTATGGGGCCGGCTACACCTTC. Translation gives CAWTYGAGYTF.

The chain uses TRBV10-3 and TRBJ2-5; D is ambiguous. With 3 bases removed from V and 5 bases from J, the gap between germline ends came to 13 bases. The CDR3 consists of 14 residues. The V gene's germline CDR1 is ENHRY and CDR2 SYGVKD. CDR3 protein: CAISDRDGVETQYF. The CDR3 DNA follows: TGTGCCATCAGTGATCGCGATGGGGTTGAGACCCAGTACTTC.

The chain joins TRBV27 to TRBJ2-5; 9 nucleotides line up with TRBD2. In germline, CDR1 is MNHEY, CDR2 SMNVEV (reference sequence). The CDR3 length is 14 residues. After removal of 8 bases from V and 3 bases from J, the junction contained 7 bases not matched to a gene. The CDR3 sequence is CASSSGIWEETQYF. DNA for the CDR3: TGTGCCAGCTCTAGCGGGATCTGGGAAGAGACCCAGTACTTC.

This clone was seen only once. Other DNA sequences from this sample encode an identical CDR3 as well. The gene calls are TRBV27 and TRBJ2-7, with D perhaps assigned TRBD1 or TRBD2 (5 bases each). Between the trimmed V and J ends, which lost 2 bases and 0 bases, there was a span of 11 bases. The germline V gene has CDR1 MNHEY and CDR2 SMNVEV (reference sequence). There are 15 residues in the CDR3. Written as DNA, the CDR3 is TGTGCCAGCAGTTTAACCGGGACCGGCTCCTACGAGCAGTACTTC. Its protein is CASSLTGTGSYEQYF.

The V call is TRBV19, the J call TRBJ2-3, with no clear D. Trimming shortened V by 3 bases and J by 2 bases, and 9 bases separated the two germline ends. Germline V gene data show CDR1 as LNHDA and CDR2 as SQIVND (reference sequence). CDR3 length: 14 amino acids. CDR3 sequence reads: CASSIRLHTDTQYF. CDR3 DNA sequence: TGTGCCAGTAGTATCCGACTTCACACAGATACGCAGTATTTT.

The J gene is TRBJ2-7, the V gene TRBV6-5; D is unresolved. This CDR3 comprises 15 residues. The germline V gene encodes CDR1 MNHEY and CDR2 SVGAGI. Trimming removed 2 bases at V and 0 bases at J, with 11 bases between. As DNA, the CDR3 is TGTGCCAGCAGTTACGCCCGTGCCAGCTCCTACGAGCAGTACTTC. This encodes CASSYARASSYEQYF.

V and J are TRBV7-8 and TRBJ2-1; 14 bases are a match to TRBD2. The germline V gene encodes CDR1 SGHVS and CDR2 FQNEAQ. V lost 4 bases and J lost 1; bases outside the gene matches: 6. The CDR3 has 18 amino acids. The CDR3 region has the DNA TGTGCCAGCAGCTCAGGACTAGCGGGAGGCGCGTCCTACAATGAGCAGTTCTTC. This encodes CASSSGLAGGASYNEQFF. The full variable domain, in which reference TRBV7-8 and TRBJ2-1 provide the parts outside the CDR3, is GAGVSQSPRYKVAKRGQDVALRCDPISGHVSLFWYQQALGQGPEFLTYFQNEAQLDKSGLPSDRFFAERPEGSVSTLKIQRTQQEDSAVYLCASSSGLAGGASYNEQFFGPGTRLTVL.

The chain has TRBV10-3 and TRBJ2-1; no definite D call. This CDR3 contains 12 residues. From germline, CDR1 is ENHRY and CDR2 SYGVKD. Between the trimmed V and J ends, which lost 0 bases and 8 bases, there was a span of 5 bases. CDR3 loop: CAISESSYEQFF. In DNA form, the CDR3 reads TGTGCCATCAGTGAGTCGAGCTATGAGCAGTTCTTC.

V usage is TRBV5-6 and J usage is TRBJ2-1; 8 positions match TRBD2. Germline V gene sequence: CDR1 SGHDT, CDR2 YYEEEE. There are 15 residues in the CDR3. V dropped 2 bases and J dropped 2; count of bases not matched to a gene: 3. The CDR3 bases are TGTGCCAGCAGCTTAGGGCGGGAGGCCTACAATGAGCAGTTCTTC. It is translated as CASSLGREAYNEQFF.

Comment on this clone: The same CDR3 is also encoded by other DNA sequences in this sample. V usage is TRBV28 and J usage is TRBJ2-7; perhaps TRBD1 as D (5 bases). V shed 2 bases and J shed 1 base, with 9 bases lying between them. Germline V gene lookup returns CDR1 MDHEN and CDR2 SYDVKM. The CDR3 is made up of 14 amino acids. The CDR3 sequence is CASSLIPGSYEQYF. Written as DNA, the CDR3 is TGTGCCAGCAGTTTAATACCAGGGTCCTACGAGCAGTACTTC.

Worth noting for this clone: Other DNA sequences in the same sample also yield this CDR3. The V and J genes are TRBV6-5 and TRBJ2-5; D gene unclear. CDR1 is MNHEY and CDR2 is SVGAGI in the germline V gene. This CDR3 is built from 11 residues. The ends were cut back, 3 bases at V and 2 bases at J, with 1 base in the middle. In DNA, the CDR3 is TGTGCCAGCAGTTATCAAGAGACCCAGTACTTC. Translation gives CASSYQETQYF.

The chain recombines TRBV28 with TRBJ2-5; 8 positions agree with TRBD1. The germline gives CDR1 MDHEN, CDR2 SYDVKM. V trimming: 3 bases; J trimming: 5 bases; junction bases outside the gene matches: 8. CDR3 length: 15 amino acids. The CDR3 bases are TGTGCCAGCAGTTTGCGCAGGGGGCGGCGGGAGACCCAGTACTTC. Its protein is CASSLRRGRRETQYF.

V usage is TRBV27 and J usage is TRBJ2-2; tentative D call: TRBD1 (6 bases). Between the trimmed V and J ends, which lost 5 bases and 5 bases, there was a span of 12 bases. The CDR3 is 14 amino acids. CDR1 and CDR2 (germline): MNHEY, SMNVEV (reference sequence). CDR3 sequence: CASSIYRGTGELFF. Here the CDR3 DNA reads TGTGCCAGCAGTATTTATAGGGGGACCGGGGAGCTGTTTTTT.

The genes are TRBV4-3 and TRBJ2-2; possible D gene TRBD2, 6 bases. V gave up 6 bases and J gave up 0 bases, with 14 bases separating them. The length of the CDR3 is 16 residues. Germline V gene sequence: CDR1 LGHNA, CDR2 YSLEER. The CDR3 here is CASRTLAHANTGELFF. The CDR3 DNA sequence: TGCGCCAGCAGGACCCTAGCGCACGCGAACACCGGGGAGCTGTTTTTT.

The gene calls are TRBV11-1 and TRBJ2-1; tentative D call: TRBD1 (5 bases). Germline V gives CDR1 SGHAT, CDR2 FQDESV (reference sequence). This CDR3 comprises 15 residues. Trimming took 2 bases from V and 2 from J, leaving 10 bases between them. Written as DNA, the CDR3 is TGTGCCAGCAGCTTATCTCAGGGCCCCTACAATGAGCAGTTCTTC. Its translation is CASSLSQGPYNEQFF. Supplemented by reference TRBV11-1 and TRBJ2-1, the full variable domain reads EAEVAQSPRYKITEKSQAVAFWCDPISGHATLYWYRQILGQGPELLVQFQDESVVDDSQLPKDRFSAERLKGVDSTLKIQPAELGDSAMYLCASSLSQGPYNEQFFGPGTRLTVL.

In regard to this clone: In the same sample, other DNA sequences code for this CDR3. The chain uses TRBV11-3 and TRBJ2-2; the D is unclear. CDR1 SGHNT and CDR2 YENEEA come from the germline V gene. The ends were cut back, 5 bases at V and 4 bases at J, with 11 bases in the middle. This CDR3 has 14 amino acids. CDR3 loop: CASSPRPGTGELFF. CDR3 nucleotide sequence: TGTGCCAGCAGCCCCCGCCCGGGCACCGGGGAGCTGTTTTTT.

The chain combines TRBV7-3 with TRBJ2-1; D uncertain. The CDR3 spans 16 residues. V shed 4 bases and J shed 0 bases, with 13 bases lying between them. Germline CDR1 SGHTA, CDR2 FQGTGA. CDR3 bases: TGTGCCAGCAGCTATGCACCGAGGAGCTCCTACAATGAGCAGTTCTTC. This encodes CASSYAPRSSYNEQFF.

This chain joins TRBV9 and TRBJ2-3; 9 bases are a match to TRBD2. The CDR3 totals 17 residues. The ends lost 0 bases at V and 0 bases at J; junction bases unmatched: 5. Germline V gives CDR1 SGDLS, CDR2 YYNGEE. The CDR3 here is CASSVVPSGRSTDTQYF. The DNA of the CDR3 is TGTGCCAGCAGCGTAGTACCGAGCGGGAGGAGCACAGATACGCAGTATTTT. Complete variable domain (other parts from reference TRBV9 and TRBJ2-3): DSGVTQTPKHLITATGQRVTLRCSPRSGDLSVYWYQQSLDQGLQFLIQYYNGEERAKGNILERFSAQQFPDLHSELNLSSLELGDSALYFCASSVVPSGRSTDTQYFGPGTRLTVL.

The chain combines TRBV7-3 with TRBJ1-2; possible D gene TRBD1, 5 bases. There are 15 residues in the CDR3. Trimming took off 5 bases at V and 8 bases at J, with 21 bases between the two ends. CDR1 and CDR2 from the germline V gene are SGHTA and FQGTGA. CDR3 residues: CASSPGRLAGEGYTF. Here the CDR3 DNA reads TGTGCCAGCAGCCCCGGAAGGTTGGCGGGGGAGGGCTACACCTTC.

The genes are TRBV15 and TRBJ2-1, with D perhaps matching TRBD2 (6 bases). The germline gives CDR1 LNHNV, CDR2 YYDKDF (reference sequence). V dropped 3 bases and J dropped 8 bases, with 17 bases sitting between them. The CDR3 is 15 residues long. CDR3 nucleotide sequence: TGTGCCACCAGCAGCGGGAGAGGGTACTATGATGAGCAGTTCTTC. Its translation: CATSSGRGYYDEQFF.

The chain carries TRBV21-1 and TRBJ2-1. TRBV21-1 is tagged as a pseudogene. The length of the CDR3 is 12 residues. The CDR3 protein is CASSKESLEQFF. The CDR3 coding sequence is TGTGCCAGCAGCAAAGAGTCGCTGGAGCAGTTCTTC.

The rearrangement uses TRBV7-6 and TRBJ1-2; TRBD1 aligns across 8 bases. J gave up 8 bases and V 5 bases, and 4 bases lay outside the gene matches. This CDR3 has 12 amino acids. Looked up from germline, CDR1 is SGHVS and CDR2 is FNYEAQ. In nucleotides, the CDR3 is TGTGCCAGCAGCGAAAGGACAGGGGGCTACACCTTC. This encodes CASSERTGGYTF.